The sequence of this T cell receptor beta chain was determined in a study of immune heterogeneity within non-small cell lung tumors. Template material comprised bulk tumor genomic DNA at 550 to 650 ng per sample. From each primary tumor, several far-apart biopsies were obtained during surgery. Curative surgical treatment was performed in patients who had newly diagnosed, untreated non-small cell lung cancer. As to this clonotype: Its antigen is undetermined.

A first 10-cycle multiplex round used 32 V-gene and 13 J-gene primers on TCR beta CDR3. TCRdb recomputed calls from the multiplex PCR reads with MiXCR, one row per CDR3 protein. The sample yields over 30,000 distinct CDR3 sequences, around 28% seen once. The V gene's germline CDR1 is SGHNT and CDR2 YENEEA. The length of the CDR3 is 16 residues. Trimming cost V 9 bases and J 3 bases, with 22 bases left between them. Study-wide findings and caveats: Site-unique high-frequency clones occurred alongside identical dominant CDR3 beta clonotypes that recurred across tumor sites within a patient.

This TCR derives from a man between 35 and 55 years old with non-small cell lung cancer. Source material: lung tumor tissue. This sequence joins TRBV11-3 and TRBJ2-3; D ambiguous. CDR3 sequence reads: CASSHLPETWTDTQYF. The CDR3 DNA reads TGTGCCAGTAGCCACCTACCAGAGACTTGGACAGATACGCAGTATTTT.